The present TCR beta chain was sequenced within a study of cytomegalovirus exposure and HLA in healthy donors. General study findings and limits: Researchers reportedly found TCR beta sequences accurately predicted most subjects' HLA-A and HLA-B alleles.

Researchers ran the PCR with 60 Vbeta and 13 Jbeta primers. Sequencing used immunoSEQ multiplex PCR; TCRdb keeps in-frame clones, though not all of them. The table includes around 100,000 clones, 70% to 80% detected once. This CDR3 contains 11 residues. The germline V gene encodes CDR1 SQVTM and CDR2 ANQGSEA. Germline trimming cut 8 bases from V and 6 bases from J; bases unmatched to any gene: 5. Concerning this clone: Its antigen is not identified.

The V and J genes are TRBV29-1 and TRBJ1-2, with TRBD1 matching 8 bases. This clonotype was obtained from a woman between 18 and 30 years old in good health and CMV-seropositive. Sequenced sample: PBMCs. In DNA form, the CDR3 reads TGCAGCTTAAGGACAGGGAATGGCTACACCTTC. It encodes CSLRTGNGYTF.